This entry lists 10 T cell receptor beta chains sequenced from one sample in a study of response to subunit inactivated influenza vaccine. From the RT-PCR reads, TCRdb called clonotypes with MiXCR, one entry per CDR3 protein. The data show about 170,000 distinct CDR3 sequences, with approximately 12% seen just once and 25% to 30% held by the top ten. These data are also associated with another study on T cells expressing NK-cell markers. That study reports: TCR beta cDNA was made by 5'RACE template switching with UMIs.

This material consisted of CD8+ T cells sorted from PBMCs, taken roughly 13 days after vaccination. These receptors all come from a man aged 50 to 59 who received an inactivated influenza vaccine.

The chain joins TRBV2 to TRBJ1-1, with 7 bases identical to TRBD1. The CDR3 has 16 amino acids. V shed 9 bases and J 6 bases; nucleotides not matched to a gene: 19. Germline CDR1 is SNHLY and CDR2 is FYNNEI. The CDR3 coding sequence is TGTGCCAGTTACATCCCGGGACAGTTACGAACGGCTGAAGCTTTCTTT. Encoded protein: CASYIPGQLRTAEAFF.

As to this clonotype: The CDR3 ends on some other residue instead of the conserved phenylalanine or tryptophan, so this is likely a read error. CDR3 bases: TGTGCCAGCAGCGTAGGGCGATACAATGAGCAGTTCCTC. It specifies CASSVGRYNEQFL. The chain combines TRBV9 with TRBJ2-1; D is uncertain. This CDR3 is 13 amino acids long. The V end was cut by 0 bases, the J end by 4 bases, with 5 bases between. Germline V gene data show CDR1 as SGDLS and CDR2 as YYNGEE.

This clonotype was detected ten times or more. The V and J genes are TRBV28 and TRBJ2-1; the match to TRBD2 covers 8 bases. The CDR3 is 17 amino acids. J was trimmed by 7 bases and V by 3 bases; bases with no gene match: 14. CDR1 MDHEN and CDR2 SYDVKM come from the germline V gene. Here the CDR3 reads CASSFSGGPPGGNEQFF. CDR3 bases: TGTGCCAGCAGTTTTAGCGGAGGACCCCCGGGAGGGAATGAGCAGTTCTTC.

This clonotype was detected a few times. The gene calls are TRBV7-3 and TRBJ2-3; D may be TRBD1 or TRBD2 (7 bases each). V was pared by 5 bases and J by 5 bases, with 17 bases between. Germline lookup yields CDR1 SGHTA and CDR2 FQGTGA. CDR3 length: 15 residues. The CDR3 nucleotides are TGTGCCAGCAGCGAGGGGGCGGGAGCTCGAGATACGCAGTATTTT. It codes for CASSEGAGARDTQYF.

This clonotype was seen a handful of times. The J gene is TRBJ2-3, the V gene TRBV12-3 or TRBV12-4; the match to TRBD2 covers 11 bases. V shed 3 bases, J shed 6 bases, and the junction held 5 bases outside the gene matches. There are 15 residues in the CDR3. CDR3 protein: CASSFSGRVADTQYF. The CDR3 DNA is TGTGCCAGCAGTTTTAGCGGGAGGGTTGCGGATACGCAGTATTTT.

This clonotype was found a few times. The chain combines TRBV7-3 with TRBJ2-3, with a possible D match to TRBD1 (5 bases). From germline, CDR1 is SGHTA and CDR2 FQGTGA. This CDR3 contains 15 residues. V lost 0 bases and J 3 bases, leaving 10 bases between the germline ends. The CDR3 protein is CASSLTGAKTDTQYF. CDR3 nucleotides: TGTGCCAGCAGCTTAACAGGGGCTAAGACAGATACGCAGTATTTT.

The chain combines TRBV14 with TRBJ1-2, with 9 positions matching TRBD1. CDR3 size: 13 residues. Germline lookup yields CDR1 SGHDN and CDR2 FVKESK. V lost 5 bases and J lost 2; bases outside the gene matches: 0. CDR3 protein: CASSGQGNYGYTF. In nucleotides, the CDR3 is TGTGCCAGCAGCGGACAGGGGAACTATGGCTACACCTTC.

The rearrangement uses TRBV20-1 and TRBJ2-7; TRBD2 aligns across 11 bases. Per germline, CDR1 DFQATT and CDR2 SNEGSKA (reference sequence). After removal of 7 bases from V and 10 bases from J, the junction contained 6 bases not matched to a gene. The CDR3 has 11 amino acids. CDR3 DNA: TGCAGTGGGGCTAGCGGGAGGCCCCAGTACTTC. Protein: CSGASGRPQYF.

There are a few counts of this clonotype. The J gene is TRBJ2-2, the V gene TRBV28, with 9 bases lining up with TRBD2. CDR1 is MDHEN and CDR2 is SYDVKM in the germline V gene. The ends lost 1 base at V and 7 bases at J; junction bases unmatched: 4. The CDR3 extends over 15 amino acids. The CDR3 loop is CASSLYSGGIGELFF. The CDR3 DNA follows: TGTGCCAGCAGTTTATACAGCGGGGGGATCGGGGAGCTGTTTTTT.

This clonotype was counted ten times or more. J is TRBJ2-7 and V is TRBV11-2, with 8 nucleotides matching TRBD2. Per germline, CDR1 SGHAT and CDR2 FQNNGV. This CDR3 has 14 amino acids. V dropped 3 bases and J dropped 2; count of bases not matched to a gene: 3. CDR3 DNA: TGTGCCAGCAGCTTGGTCGGGGGGGCCTACGAGCAGTACTTC. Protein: CASSLVGGAYEQYF.